The 30 T cell receptor beta chains presented below share a single source sample, sequenced in a study of control samples from healthy donors and cancer patients. Profiling relied on immunoSEQ multiplex PCR, and the TCRdb table lists in-frame clones only, not all of them. The sample carries approximately 140,000 clones, roughly 93% recorded once. The sample taken for sequencing was blood. Receptors originate from a man younger than 30 in good health.

V gene TRBV6-6 combines with J gene TRBJ1-2, with D unclear. The CDR3 length is 15 residues. Trimming removed 0 bases from V and 3 bases from J, with 11 bases in between. Germline CDR1 reads MNHNY; CDR2 reads SVGAGI (reference sequence). The CDR3 sequence: CASSYSTPRDYGYTF. CDR3 nucleotides: TGTGCCAGCAGTTACTCGACGCCAAGGGACTATGGCTACACCTTC.

The V call is TRBV29-1, the J call TRBJ2-1; 10 positions agree with TRBD1. Germline loops: CDR1 SQVTM, CDR2 ANQGSEA. V trimming: 3 bases; J trimming: 9 bases; junction bases outside the gene matches: 5. This CDR3 has 13 amino acids. The CDR3 DNA sequence: TGCAGCGTTGACCGGGACAGGGGTTTTGAGCAGTTCTTC. Translation: CSVDRDRGFEQFF.

The chain couples TRBV5-4 to TRBJ2-5, with 10 positions matching TRBD2. CDR1 and CDR2 (germline): SGHNT, YYREEE (reference sequence). Germline trimming cut 0 bases from V and 5 bases from J; bases unmatched to any gene: 7. The CDR3 consists of 16 residues. DNA for the CDR3: TGTGCCAGCAGCTTGGAGCTACTAGCGGGGTCTGAGACCCAGTACTTC. Its protein is CASSLELLAGSETQYF.

There are a few counts of this clone. J is TRBJ1-4 and V is TRBV7-9; 11 bases fit TRBD1. CDR1 and CDR2 (germline): SEHNR, FQNEAQ (reference sequence). The CDR3 is made up of 15 amino acids. V shed 2 bases, J shed 8 bases, and the junction held 4 bases outside the gene matches. Here the CDR3 reads CASSLLDRGQEKLFF. The CDR3 DNA follows: TGTGCCAGCAGCTTATTGGACAGGGGGCAAGAAAAACTGTTTTTT.

This chain links TRBV28 with TRBJ1-5; a possible D gene is TRBD1 (6 bases). The germline V and J ends were trimmed by 3 bases and 5 bases, with 14 bases remaining between them. The V gene's germline CDR1 is MDHEN and CDR2 SYDVKM. This CDR3 has 15 amino acids. The CDR3 sequence: CASSFGAGDHQPQHF. As DNA, the CDR3 is TGTGCCAGCAGTTTTGGAGCAGGGGACCATCAGCCCCAGCATTTT. The full variable domain, in which reference TRBV28 and TRBJ1-5 provide the parts outside the CDR3, is DVKVTQSSRYLVKRTGEKVFLECVQDMDHENMFWYRQDPGLGLRLIYFSYDVKMKEKGDIPEGYSVSREKKERFSLILESASTNQTSMYLCASSFGAGDHQPQHFGDGTRLSIL.

The chain links TRBV21-1 to TRBJ1-4. TRBV21-1 represents a pseudogene. This CDR3 comprises 14 residues. In DNA form, the CDR3 reads TGTGCCAGCACCCGAGTGGGGGGCGGTGAAAAACTGTTTTTT. Protein sequence: CASTRVGGGEKLFF.

The chain carries TRBV20-1 and TRBJ1-3; no firm D call. The V gene lost 8 bases and the J gene lost 0 bases, with 5 bases spanning the gap. Germline V gene lookup returns CDR1 DFQATT and CDR2 SNEGSKA (reference sequence). The CDR3 has 11 amino acids. CDR3 protein: CSCHSGNTIYF. The CDR3 nucleotides are TGCAGTTGTCACTCTGGAAACACCATATATTTT.

The chain carries TRBV27 and TRBJ2-1, with D tentatively TRBD2 (6 bases). Germline assignment: CDR1 MNHEY and CDR2 SMNVEV (reference sequence). The CDR3 length is 14 residues. Trimming took 3 bases from V and 2 from J, leaving 8 bases between them. CDR3 bases: TGTGCCAGCAGTTTCCGGGAGCCCTACAATGAGCAGTTCTTC. Translation gives CASSFREPYNEQFF.

This clone showed up many times. The V gene is TRBV19, the J gene TRBJ1-1; no definite D call. CDR3 length equals 13 residues. The germline gives CDR1 LNHDA, CDR2 SQIVND (reference sequence). V lost 3 bases and J 3 bases, leaving 8 bases between the germline ends. The CDR3 here is CASSMSWDTEAFF. As DNA, the CDR3 is TGTGCCAGTAGTATGAGTTGGGACACTGAAGCTTTCTTT. Combining the CDR3 with reference TRBV19 and TRBJ1-1 gives the whole variable domain DGGITQSPKYLFRKEGQNVTLSCEQNLNHDAMYWYRQDPGQGLRLIYYSQIVNDFQKGDIAEGYSVSREKKESFPLTVTSAQKNPTAFYLCASSMSWDTEAFFGQGTRLTVV.

The CDR3 is CAWSRDQSYEQYF. The CDR3 region has the DNA TGTGCCTGGAGTCGGGACCAATCCTACGAGCAGTACTTC. The chain employs TRBV30 and TRBJ2-7; D may correspond to TRBD1 or TRBD2 (5 bases each). Germline V gene sequence: CDR1 GTSNPN, CDR2 SVGIG (reference sequence). V lost 2 bases and J 1 base, leaving 9 bases between the germline ends. CDR3 length: 13 residues.

V and J are TRBV11-2 and TRBJ1-2; no clear D. The V end lost 3 bases, the J end lost 4 bases, and 9 bases lay between the germline ends. From germline, CDR1 is SGHAT and CDR2 FQNNGV. The CDR3 extends over 13 amino acids. This chain's CDR3 is CASSLTSPYGYTF. CDR3 nucleotide sequence: TGTGCCAGCAGCTTGACATCTCCCTATGGCTACACCTTC.

The genes are TRBV12-3 or TRBV12-4 and TRBJ2-5, with D unresolved. This CDR3 has 11 residues. The V and J ends lost 4 bases and 3 bases respectively, with 3 bases between them. The CDR3: CASSSKETQYF. CDR3 DNA sequence: TGTGCCAGCAGTTCGAAAGAGACCCAGTACTTC.

The chain has TRBV19 and TRBJ2-2, with 7 bases fitting TRBD2. The germline CDR1 and CDR2 sequences are LNHDA and SQIVND (reference sequence). V gave up 6 bases and J gave up 1 base; unmatched junction bases: 8. The CDR3 is made up of 16 amino acids. Here the CDR3 DNA reads TGTGCCAGTAGGGGGAGTCTAGCGGTGAACACCGGGGAGCTGTTTTTT. It codes for CASRGSLAVNTGELFF. The entire variable domain, with the rest obtained from reference TRBV19 and TRBJ2-2, is as follows: DGGITQSPKYLFRKEGQNVTLSCEQNLNHDAMYWYRQDPGQGLRLIYYSQIVNDFQKGDIAEGYSVSREKKESFPLTVTSAQKNPTAFYLCASRGSLAVNTGELFFGEGSRLTVL.

V gene TRBV13 combines with J gene TRBJ1-6; D is possibly TRBD1 (5 bases). V was pared by 1 base and J by 9 bases, with 7 bases between. Germline V gene sequence: CDR1 PRHDT, CDR2 FYEKMQ (reference sequence). The CDR3 runs 13 residues. The CDR3 reads CASSLARGSPLHF. The CDR3 DNA reads as TGTGCCAGCAGCTTAGCAAGGGGTTCACCCCTCCACTTT. The whole variable domain, remainder taken from reference TRBV13 and TRBJ1-6, is AAGVIQSPRHLIKEKRETATLKCYPIPRHDTVYWYQQGPGQDPQFLISFYEKMQSDKGSIPDRFSAQQFSDYHSELNMSSLELGDSALYFCASSLARGSPLHFGNGTRLTVT.

The rearrangement joins TRBV9 to TRBJ1-5; D is possibly TRBD1 (5 bases). V shed 4 bases and J shed 0 bases, with 11 bases lying between them. This CDR3 has 15 amino acids. Germline V gene sequence: CDR1 SGDLS, CDR2 YYNGEE. In DNA form, the CDR3 reads TGTGCCAGCAGCCTCGGGACGGGTAGCAATCAGCCCCAGCATTTT. Translating it yields CASSLGTGSNQPQHF.

The V gene is TRBV7-9, the J gene TRBJ1-3; weak D call: TRBD1 (6 bases). The CDR3 runs to 16 residues. Trimming cost V 1 base and J 1 base, with 11 bases left between them. Germline lookup yields CDR1 SEHNR and CDR2 FQNEAQ (reference sequence). Here the CDR3 reads CASSLEITGSGNTIYF. The CDR3 DNA reads as TGTGCCAGCAGCTTAGAGATAACAGGGTCTGGAAACACCATATATTTT.

This chain links TRBV2 with TRBJ2-3, with 11 bases aligning to TRBD2. Trimming cost V 3 bases and J 4 bases; bases outside gene matches: 3. CDR3 length: 15 residues. CDR1 is SNHLY, CDR2 FYNNEI, per germline. CDR3 region: CASSESSGRSDTQYF. In DNA form, the CDR3 reads TGTGCCAGCAGTGAGTCTAGCGGGAGGTCAGATACGCAGTATTTT.

This rearrangement joins TRBV12-3 or TRBV12-4 to TRBJ1-2, with D perhaps TRBD1 (6 bases). The CDR3 consists of 13 residues. V was trimmed by 4 bases and J by 1 base, leaving 7 bases between them. CDR3 coding DNA: TGTGCCAGCAGTTGGGGACATAACTATGGCTACACCTTC. Protein: CASSWGHNYGYTF.

The V and J genes are TRBV7-8 and TRBJ1-1; D is unclear. CDR3 size: 12 residues. Looked up from germline, CDR1 is SGHVS and CDR2 is FQNEAQ. V shed 3 bases and J shed 1 base, with 3 bases lying between them. The CDR3 bases are TGTGCCAGCAGCTTGGAGAACACTGAAGCTTTCTTT. Protein product: CASSLENTEAFF. The full variable domain, rest sourced from reference TRBV7-8 and TRBJ1-1, is GAGVSQSPRYKVAKRGQDVALRCDPISGHVSLFWYQQALGQGPEFLTYFQNEAQLDKSGLPSDRFFAERPEGSVSTLKIQRTQQEDSAVYLCASSLENTEAFFGQGTRLTVV.

The V call is TRBV6-6, the J call TRBJ1-1; D unclear. V was trimmed by 3 bases and J by 0 bases, leaving 14 bases between them. This CDR3 spans 16 amino acids. Germline loops: CDR1 MNHNY, CDR2 SVGAGI (reference sequence). CDR3 in DNA: TGTGCCAGCAGTTATCCCACCGACTCTCTGAACACTGAAGCTTTCTTT. Translation gives CASSYPTDSLNTEAFF.

This rearrangement joins TRBV5-1 to TRBJ2-1, with D maybe TRBD1 (5 bases). The germline CDR1 and CDR2 sequences are SGHRS and YFSETQ. V shed 0 bases and J shed 4 bases, with 17 bases lying between them. CDR3 length: 17 residues. The CDR3 spells CASSLDRRGPRYNEQFF. CDR3 nucleotides: TGCGCCAGCAGCTTGGATCGTAGGGGTCCTAGGTACAATGAGCAGTTCTTC.

The V gene is TRBV28, the J gene TRBJ2-3; 7 bases are shared with TRBD2. V shed 3 bases and J 4 bases; nucleotides not matched to a gene: 10. The CDR3 runs to 16 residues. Germline CDR1 and CDR2: MDHEN and SYDVKM. The CDR3 region is CASSFSVAGGADTQYF. In nucleotides, the CDR3 is TGTGCCAGCAGTTTTTCTGTAGCGGGTGGTGCAGATACGCAGTATTTT.

This clone was counted once. The rearrangement uses TRBV9 and TRBJ2-1; D is unclear. With 2 bases removed from V and 0 bases from J, the gap between germline ends came to 6 bases. Germline CDR1 and CDR2: SGDLS and YYNGEE. The CDR3 contains 14 residues. CDR3 loop: CASSVMSSYNEQFF. DNA of the CDR3: TGTGCCAGCAGCGTTATGAGCTCCTACAATGAGCAGTTCTTC.

This rearrangement joins TRBV10-3 to TRBJ2-1; D is unresolved. This CDR3 contains 11 residues. Germline CDR1 is ENHRY and CDR2 is SYGVKD. V was pared by 9 bases and J by 2 bases, with 5 bases between. DNA of the CDR3: TGTGCCATAAGAACCTACAATGAGCAGTTCTTC. Translating gives CAIRTYNEQFF.

This clone was observed once. V usage is TRBV6-5 and J usage is TRBJ1-6, with D uncertain. V lost 6 bases and J lost 6, with 6 bases in between. Germline V CDR1 and CDR2: MNHEY, SVGAGI. CDR3 length equals 12 residues. CDR3 DNA sequence: TGTGCCAGCAGCCCCCCTAATTCACCCCTCCACTTT. It translates to CASSPPNSPLHF.

V is TRBV4-3 and J is TRBJ2-6; 10 nucleotides agree with TRBD2. CDR1 and CDR2 (germline): LGHNA, YSLEER. This CDR3 is built from 18 residues. The trim removed 1 base at V and 1 base at J, leaving 4 bases unmatched. This CDR3 is CASSQADSGRSGANVLTF. The DNA for the CDR3 is TGCGCCAGCAGCCAAGCTGATAGCGGGAGGTCTGGGGCCAACGTCCTGACTTTC.

This rearrangement joins TRBV5-1 to TRBJ1-3; 7 bases agree with TRBD1. CDR3 size: 16 residues. Germline assignment: CDR1 SGHRS and CDR2 YFSETQ. J lost 2 bases, V lost 0 bases, and 5 bases had no gene match. The CDR3 region is CASSLEVRGTGNTIYF. CDR3 DNA: TGCGCCAGCAGCTTGGAGGTCAGGGGGACTGGAAACACCATATATTTT. The variable domain in full, with the rest retrieved from reference TRBV5-1 and TRBJ1-3, is KAGVTQTPRYLIKTRGQQVTLSCSPISGHRSVSWYQQTPGQGLQFLFEYFSETQRNKGNFPGRFSGRQFSNSRSEMNVSTLELGDSALYLCASSLEVRGTGNTIYFGEGSWLTVV.

The V gene is TRBV18, the J gene TRBJ2-4; the D gene is possibly TRBD2 (5 bases). V lost 2 bases, J lost 2 bases, and 19 bases lay in between. Germline values: CDR1 KGHSH, CDR2 LQKENI. CDR3 size: 18 residues. CDR3 sequence reads: CASSPGHGERDPKNIQYF. As DNA, the CDR3 is TGTGCCAGCTCACCAGGTCACGGGGAAAGAGATCCCAAAAACATTCAGTACTTC.

This clone came up many times. The chain combines TRBV6-4 with TRBJ2-3; 9 bases match TRBD2. Germline CDR1 is MRHNA and CDR2 is SNTAGT. V lost 0 bases and J lost 5; bases outside the gene matches: 0. The CDR3 consists of 14 residues. The CDR3 DNA sequence: TGTGCCAGCAGTGACTCTAGCGGGAGAGATACGCAGTATTTT. As protein: CASSDSSGRDTQYF.

The V and J genes are TRBV7-3 and TRBJ2-3; 13 bases are a match to TRBD2. This CDR3 has 16 amino acids. CDR1 and CDR2 from the germline V gene are SGHTA and FQGTGA. Germline trimming cut 5 bases from V and 5 bases from J; bases unmatched to any gene: 7. CDR3 sequence: CASSPRLAGGGDTQYF. As DNA, the CDR3 is TGTGCCAGCAGCCCACGACTAGCGGGAGGTGGAGATACGCAGTATTTT.